A selection of T cell receptor beta chains follows, all from one sample in a study of T-cell reconstitution after alpha-beta-depleted transplantation in children. TCRdb analysed the PCR reads with MiXCR anew, one entry per CDR3 protein. The sample shows fewer than 700,000 distinct CDR3 sequences, roughly 24% of them seen only once. The input for sequencing was PBMCs, mostly from graft donor cells, taken 360 days after TCRalphabeta/CD19-depleted stem cell transplant. These receptors came from a boy less than two years old who had a stem cell transplant for acute myeloid leukemia, so the T cells may come from the graft donor. CDR3s include the opening cysteine and the closing phenylalanine or tryptophan. The D gene is left open where the match is weak. Expanded clones are given a class, and other clones once, few, many or no size at all.

V	size	J	D	CDR3	DNA
TRBV12-3/TRBV12-4	many	TRBJ2-1	TRBD2	CASSPSSGWDEQFF	TGTGCCAGCAGTCCCTCTAGCGGCTGGGATGAGCAGTTCTTC
TRBV7-9	many	TRBJ1-2	NA	CASSAGTANYGYTF	TGTGCCAGCAGCGCGGGGACTGCGAACTATGGCTACACCTTC
TRBV4-3	few	TRBJ2-2	NA	CASSQDPTNTGELFF	TGCGCCAGCAGCCAAGATCCGACCAACACCGGGGAGCTGTTTTTT
TRBV6-1	few	TRBJ2-7	TRBD2	CASNGWRGGSYEQYF	TGTGCCAGCAACGGGTGGCGGGGGGGGTCCTACGAGCAGTACTTC
TRBV12-3/TRBV12-4	many	TRBJ2-7	NA	CASGSSGAYEQYF	TGTGCCAGCGGTTCTTCGGGGGCCTACGAGCAGTACTTC
TRBV25-1	many	TRBJ2-1	NA	CASSPRHSSYNEQFF	TGTGCCAGCAGTCCGAGGCACAGCTCCTACAATGAGCAGTTCTTC
TRBV6-5	NA	TRBJ2-2	NA	CASSYNQGYPRSGELFF	TGTGCCAGCAGTTACAACCAGGGGTACCCACGTTCCGGGGAGCTGTTTTTT
TRBV6-1	NA	TRBJ2-1	NA	CASSADVGTTYNEQFF	TGTGCCAGCAGTGCGGATGTCGGGACAACCTACAATGAGCAGTTCTTC
TRBV28	many	TRBJ2-1	NA	CASSLEVQLFDEQFF	TGTGCCAGCAGTCTAGAGGTTCAGTTATTCGATGAGCAGTTCTTC
TRBV20-1	few	TRBJ1-2	NA	CSASYLYGYTF	TGCAGTGCTAGCTACCTCTATGGCTACACCTTC
TRBV27	many	TRBJ2-6	NA	CASSLLSGANVLTF	TGCGCCAGCAGCTTACTCTCTGGGGCCAACGTCCTGACTTTC
TRBV5-5	many	TRBJ2-1	TRBD2	CASSLHGGSYNEQFF	TGTGCCAGCAGCTTGCACGGGGGGTCCTACAATGAGCAGTTCTTC
TRBV7-2	few	TRBJ2-3	NA	CASSLGRPSTDTQYF	TGTGCCAGCAGCTTAGGACGCCCGAGCACAGATACGCAGTATTTT
TRBV25-1	NA	TRBJ2-3	NA	CASSERADTQYF	TGTGCCAGCAGTGAGAGGGCAGATACGCAGTATTTT
TRBV4-3	many	TRBJ2-2	TRBD1	CASNFGTGRTGELFF	TGCGCCAGCAACTTTGGGACAGGGAGGACCGGGGAGCTGTTTTTT
TRBV5-1	few	TRBJ1-6	TRBD1	CASSKGQPNSPLHF	TGCGCCAGCAGCAAGGGACAGCCTAATTCACCCCTCCACTTT
TRBV7-3	few	TRBJ1-6	NA	CASSFSGTANSPLHF	TGTGCCAGCAGCTTCTCAGGGACCGCTAATTCACCCCTCCACTTT
TRBV12-3/TRBV12-4	NA	TRBJ2-2	NA	CASSSKNRDTGELFF	TGTGCCAGCAGTTCCAAAAACAGGGACACCGGGGAGCTGTTTTTT
TRBV7-6	many	TRBJ2-1	NA	CASSFKGVGVVNEQFF	TGTGCCAGCAGCTTTAAAGGGGTAGGGGTAGTGAATGAGCAGTTCTTC
TRBV12-3/TRBV12-4	few	TRBJ1-3	NA	CASGDVGLLSGNTIYF	TGTGCCAGCGGGGACGTCGGCCTCCTCTCTGGAAACACCATATATTTT
TRBV27	few	TRBJ1-4	NA	CASSLAGNGEKLFF	TGTGCCAGCAGTTTAGCGGGGAACGGTGAAAAACTGTTTTTT
TRBV6-5	NA	TRBJ2-1	NA	CASSYEGGGGNEQFF	TGTGCCAGCAGTTACGAGGGAGGAGGGGGCAATGAGCAGTTCTTC